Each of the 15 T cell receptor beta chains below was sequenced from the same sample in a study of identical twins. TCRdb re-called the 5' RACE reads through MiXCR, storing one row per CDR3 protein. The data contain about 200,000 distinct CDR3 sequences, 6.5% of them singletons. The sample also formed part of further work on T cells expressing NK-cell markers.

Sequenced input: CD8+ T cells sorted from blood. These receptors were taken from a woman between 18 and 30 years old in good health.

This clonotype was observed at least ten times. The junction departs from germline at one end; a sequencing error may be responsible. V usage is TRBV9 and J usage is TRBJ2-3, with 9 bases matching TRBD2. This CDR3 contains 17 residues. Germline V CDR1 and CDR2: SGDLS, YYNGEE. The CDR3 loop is CASSVGPPGLAMYTQYF. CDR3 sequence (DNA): TGTGCTAGCAGCGTCGGCCCCCCGGGACTAGCTATGTATACGCAGTATTTT. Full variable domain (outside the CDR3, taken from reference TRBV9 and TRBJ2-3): DSGVTQTPKHLITATGQRVTLRCSPRSGDLSVYWYQQSLDQGLQFLIQYYNGEERAKGNILERFSAQQFPDLHSELNLSSLELGDSALYFCASSVGPPGLAMYTQYFGPGTRLTVL.

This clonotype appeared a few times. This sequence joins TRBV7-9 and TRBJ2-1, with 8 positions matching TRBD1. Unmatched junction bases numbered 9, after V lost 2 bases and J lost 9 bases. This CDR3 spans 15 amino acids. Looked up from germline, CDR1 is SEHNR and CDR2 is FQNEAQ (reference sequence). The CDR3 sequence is CASSLRTGLESEQFF. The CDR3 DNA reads TGTGCCAGCAGCTTAAGGACAGGGTTGGAAAGTGAGCAGTTCTTC.

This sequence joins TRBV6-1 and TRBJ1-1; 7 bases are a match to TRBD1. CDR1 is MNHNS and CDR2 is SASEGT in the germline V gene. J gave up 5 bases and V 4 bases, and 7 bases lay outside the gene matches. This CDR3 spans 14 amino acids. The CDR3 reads CASSVTGEVTEAFF. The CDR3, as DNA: TGTGCCAGCAGTGTCACAGGGGAGGTGACTGAAGCTTTCTTT.

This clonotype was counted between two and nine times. The CDR3: CASSEWGENSYEQYF. The DNA of the CDR3 is TGTGCCAGCAGTGAATGGGGGGAAAACTCCTACGAGCAGTACTTC. The chain has TRBV25-1 and TRBJ2-7; D might be TRBD2 (6 bases). Trimming cost V 1 base and J 0 bases, with 10 bases left between them. This CDR3 has 15 amino acids. The germline V gene encodes CDR1 MGHDK and CDR2 SYGVNS.

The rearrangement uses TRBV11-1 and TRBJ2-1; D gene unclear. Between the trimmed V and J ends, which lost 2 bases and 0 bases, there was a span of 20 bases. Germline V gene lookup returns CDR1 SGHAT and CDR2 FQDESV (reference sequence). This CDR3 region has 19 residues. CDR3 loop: CASSLPLRQLADSYNEQFF. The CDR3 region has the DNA TGTGCCAGCAGCTTACCCCTCCGCCAACTGGCTGACTCCTACAATGAGCAGTTCTTC.

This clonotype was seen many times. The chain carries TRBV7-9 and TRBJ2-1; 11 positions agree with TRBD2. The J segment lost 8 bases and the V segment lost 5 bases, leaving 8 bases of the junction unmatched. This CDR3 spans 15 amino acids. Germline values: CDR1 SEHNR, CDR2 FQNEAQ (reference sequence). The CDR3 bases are TGTGCCAGCAGCATCACTAGCGGGAGAAACGATGAGCAGTTCTTC. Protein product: CASSITSGRNDEQFF.

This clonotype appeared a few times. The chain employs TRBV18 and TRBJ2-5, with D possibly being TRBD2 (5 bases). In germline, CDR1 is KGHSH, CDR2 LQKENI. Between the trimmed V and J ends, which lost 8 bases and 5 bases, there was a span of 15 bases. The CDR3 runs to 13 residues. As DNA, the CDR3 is TGTGCCAGCCCGGGAACCACCGGGGAGACCCAGTACTTC. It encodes CASPGTTGETQYF. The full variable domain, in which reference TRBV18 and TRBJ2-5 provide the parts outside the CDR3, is NAGVMQNPRHLVRRRGQEARLRCSPMKGHSHVYWYRQLPEEGLKFMVYLQKENIIDESGMPKERFSAEFPKEGPSILRIQQVVRGDSAAYFCASPGTTGETQYFGPGTRLLVL.

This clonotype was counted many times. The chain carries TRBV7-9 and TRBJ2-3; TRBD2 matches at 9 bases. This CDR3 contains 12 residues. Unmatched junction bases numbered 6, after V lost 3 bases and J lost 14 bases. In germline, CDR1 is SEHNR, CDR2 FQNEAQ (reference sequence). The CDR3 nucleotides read TGTGCCAGCAGCTTTGAGCGGGAGGCGGGGTATTTT. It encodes CASSFEREAGYF.

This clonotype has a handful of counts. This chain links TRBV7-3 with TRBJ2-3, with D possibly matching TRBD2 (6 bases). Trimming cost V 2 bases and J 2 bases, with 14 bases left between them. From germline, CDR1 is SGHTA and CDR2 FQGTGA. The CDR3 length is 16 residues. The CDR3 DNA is TGTGCCAGCAGCTTATTTTCAGGAGGGGCCACAGATACGCAGTATTTT. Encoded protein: CASSLFSGGATDTQYF.

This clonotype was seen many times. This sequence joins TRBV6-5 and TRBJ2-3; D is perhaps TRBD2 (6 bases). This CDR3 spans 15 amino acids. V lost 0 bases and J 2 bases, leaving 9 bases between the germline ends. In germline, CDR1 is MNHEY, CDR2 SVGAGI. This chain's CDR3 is CASSYSRGLTDTQYF. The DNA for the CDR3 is TGTGCCAGCAGTTACTCCCGGGGACTCACAGATACGCAGTATTTT.

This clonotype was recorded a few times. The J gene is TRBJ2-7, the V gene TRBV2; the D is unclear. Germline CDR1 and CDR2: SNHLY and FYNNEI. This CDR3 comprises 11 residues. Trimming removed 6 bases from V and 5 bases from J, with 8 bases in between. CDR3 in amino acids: CASRESNEQYF. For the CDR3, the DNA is TGTGCCAGCAGGGAGAGCAACGAGCAGTACTTC.

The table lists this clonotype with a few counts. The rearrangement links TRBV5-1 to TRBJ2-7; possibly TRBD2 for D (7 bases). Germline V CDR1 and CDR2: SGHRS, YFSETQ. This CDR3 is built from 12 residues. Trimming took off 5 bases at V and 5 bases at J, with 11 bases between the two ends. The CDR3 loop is CASRGGGDEQYF. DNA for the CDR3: TGCGCCAGCAGAGGGGGGGGCGACGAGCAGTACTTC.

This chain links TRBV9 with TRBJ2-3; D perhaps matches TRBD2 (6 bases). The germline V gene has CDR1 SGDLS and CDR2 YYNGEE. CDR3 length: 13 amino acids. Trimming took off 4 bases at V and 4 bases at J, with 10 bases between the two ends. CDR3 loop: CASSSEGPDTQYF. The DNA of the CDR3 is TGTGCCAGCAGCTCGGAGGGCCCAGATACGCAGTATTTT. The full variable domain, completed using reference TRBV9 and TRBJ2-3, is DSGVTQTPKHLITATGQRVTLRCSPRSGDLSVYWYQQSLDQGLQFLIQYYNGEERAKGNILERFSAQQFPDLHSELNLSSLELGDSALYFCASSSEGPDTQYFGPGTRLTVL.

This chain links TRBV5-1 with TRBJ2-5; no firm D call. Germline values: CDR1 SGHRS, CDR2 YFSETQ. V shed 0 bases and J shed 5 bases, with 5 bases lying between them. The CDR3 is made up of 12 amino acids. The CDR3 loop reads CASSLEFETQYF. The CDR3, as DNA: TGCGCCAGCAGCTTGGAGTTTGAGACCCAGTACTTC.

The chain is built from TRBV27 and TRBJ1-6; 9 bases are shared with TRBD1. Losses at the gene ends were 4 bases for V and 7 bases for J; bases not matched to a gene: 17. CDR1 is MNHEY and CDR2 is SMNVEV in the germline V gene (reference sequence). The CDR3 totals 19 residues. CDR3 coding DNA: TGTGCCAGCAGTTCTGACTCCGGGACAGGGTTTAGGGGGAATTCACCCCTCCACTTT. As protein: CASSSDSGTGFRGNSPLHF.